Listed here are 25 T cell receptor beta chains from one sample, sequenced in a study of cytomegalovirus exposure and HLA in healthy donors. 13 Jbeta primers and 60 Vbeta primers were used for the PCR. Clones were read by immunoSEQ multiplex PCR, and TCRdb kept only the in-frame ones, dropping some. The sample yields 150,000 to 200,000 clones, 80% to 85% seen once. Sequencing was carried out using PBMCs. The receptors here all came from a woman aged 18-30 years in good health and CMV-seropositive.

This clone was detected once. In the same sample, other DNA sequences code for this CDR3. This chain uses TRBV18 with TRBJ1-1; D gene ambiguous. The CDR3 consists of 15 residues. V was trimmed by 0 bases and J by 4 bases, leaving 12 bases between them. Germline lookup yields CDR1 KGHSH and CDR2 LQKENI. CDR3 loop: CASSPPNSGSTEAFF. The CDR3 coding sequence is TGTGCCAGCTCACCACCGAATTCCGGGAGCACTGAAGCTTTCTTT.

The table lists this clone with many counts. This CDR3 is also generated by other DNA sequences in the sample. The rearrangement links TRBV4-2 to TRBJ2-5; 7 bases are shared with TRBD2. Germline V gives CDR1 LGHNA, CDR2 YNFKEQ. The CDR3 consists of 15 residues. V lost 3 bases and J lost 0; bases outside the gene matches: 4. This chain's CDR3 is CASSQGSGDQETQYF. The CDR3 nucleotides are TGTGCCAGCAGCCAGGGGAGCGGGGACCAAGAGACCCAGTACTTC.

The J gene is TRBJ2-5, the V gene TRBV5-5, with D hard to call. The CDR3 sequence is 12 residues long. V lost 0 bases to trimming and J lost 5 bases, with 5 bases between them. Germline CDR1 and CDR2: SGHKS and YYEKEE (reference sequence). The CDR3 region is CASSLDGETQYF. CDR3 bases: TGTGCCAGCAGCTTGGACGGGGAGACCCAGTACTTC.

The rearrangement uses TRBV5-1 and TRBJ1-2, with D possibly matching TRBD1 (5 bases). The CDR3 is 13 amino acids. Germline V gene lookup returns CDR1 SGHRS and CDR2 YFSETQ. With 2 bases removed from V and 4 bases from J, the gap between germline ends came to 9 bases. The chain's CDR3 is CASSLEQAYGYTF. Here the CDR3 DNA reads TGCGCCAGCAGCTTAGAACAGGCCTATGGCTACACCTTC.

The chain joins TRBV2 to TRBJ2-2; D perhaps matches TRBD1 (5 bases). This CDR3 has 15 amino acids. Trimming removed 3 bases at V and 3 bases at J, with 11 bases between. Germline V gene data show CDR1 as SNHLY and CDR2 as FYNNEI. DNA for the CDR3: TGTGCCAGCAGTGATCACGACAGTTACACCGGGGAGCTGTTTTTT. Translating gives CASSDHDSYTGELFF.

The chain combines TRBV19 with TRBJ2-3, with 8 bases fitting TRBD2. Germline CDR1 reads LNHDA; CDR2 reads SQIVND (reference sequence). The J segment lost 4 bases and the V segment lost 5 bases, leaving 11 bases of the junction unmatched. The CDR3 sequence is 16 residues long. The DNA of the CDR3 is TGTGCCAGTAGTGGGGGGATCGGGGGGGCCCCAGATACGCAGTATTTT. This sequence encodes CASSGGIGGAPDTQYF.

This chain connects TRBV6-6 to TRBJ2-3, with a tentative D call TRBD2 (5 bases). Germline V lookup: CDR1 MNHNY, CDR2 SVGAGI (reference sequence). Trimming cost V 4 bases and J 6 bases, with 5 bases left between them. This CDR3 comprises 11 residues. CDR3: CASSSGDTQYF. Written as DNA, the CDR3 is TGTGCCAGCAGTTCGGGGGATACGCAGTATTTT.

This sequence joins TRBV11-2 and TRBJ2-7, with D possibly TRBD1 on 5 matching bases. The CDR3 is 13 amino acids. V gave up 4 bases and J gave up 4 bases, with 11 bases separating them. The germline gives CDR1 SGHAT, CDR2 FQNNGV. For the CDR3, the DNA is TGTGCCAGCAGCTCCGCAGGGTTTTACGAGCAGTACGTC. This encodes CASSSAGFYEQYV.

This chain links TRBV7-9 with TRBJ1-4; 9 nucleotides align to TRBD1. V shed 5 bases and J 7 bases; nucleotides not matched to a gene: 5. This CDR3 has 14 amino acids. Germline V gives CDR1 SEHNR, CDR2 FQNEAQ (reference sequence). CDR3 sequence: CASSRGQGGEKLFF. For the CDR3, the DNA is TGTGCCAGCAGCCGGGGACAGGGTGGTGAAAAACTGTTTTTT.

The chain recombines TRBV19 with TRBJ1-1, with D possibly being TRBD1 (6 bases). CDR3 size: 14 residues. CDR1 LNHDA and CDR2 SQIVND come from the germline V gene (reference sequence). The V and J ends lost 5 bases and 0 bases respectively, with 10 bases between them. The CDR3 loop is CASSYGQLNTEAFF. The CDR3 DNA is TGTGCCAGTAGTTACGGACAGTTGAACACTGAAGCTTTCTTT.

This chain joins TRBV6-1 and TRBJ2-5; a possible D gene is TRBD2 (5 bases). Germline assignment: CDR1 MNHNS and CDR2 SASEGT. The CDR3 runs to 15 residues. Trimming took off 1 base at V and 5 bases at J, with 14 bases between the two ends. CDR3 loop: CASSEVPGLHETQYF. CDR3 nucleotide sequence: TGTGCCAGCAGTGAAGTGCCGGGATTGCACGAGACCCAGTACTTC.

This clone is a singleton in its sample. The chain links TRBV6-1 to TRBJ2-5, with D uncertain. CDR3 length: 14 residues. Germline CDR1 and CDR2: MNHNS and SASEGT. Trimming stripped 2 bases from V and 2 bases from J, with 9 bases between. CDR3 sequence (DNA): TGTGCCAGCAGTGAACGCCAGACTCAAGAGACCCAGTACTTC. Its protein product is CASSERQTQETQYF.

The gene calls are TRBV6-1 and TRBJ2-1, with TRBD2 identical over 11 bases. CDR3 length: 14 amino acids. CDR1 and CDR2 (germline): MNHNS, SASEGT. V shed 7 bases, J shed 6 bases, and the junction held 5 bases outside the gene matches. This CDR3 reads CASTLAGGLNEQFF. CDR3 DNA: TGTGCCAGCACTCTAGCGGGGGGCCTCAATGAGCAGTTCTTC.

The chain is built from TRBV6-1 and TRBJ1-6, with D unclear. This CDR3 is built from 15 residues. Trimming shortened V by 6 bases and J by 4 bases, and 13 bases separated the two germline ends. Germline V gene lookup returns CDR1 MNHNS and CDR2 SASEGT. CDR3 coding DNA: TGTGCCAGCAGAACCCCTCGGGATTATAATTCACCCCTCCACTTT. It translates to CASRTPRDYNSPLHF.

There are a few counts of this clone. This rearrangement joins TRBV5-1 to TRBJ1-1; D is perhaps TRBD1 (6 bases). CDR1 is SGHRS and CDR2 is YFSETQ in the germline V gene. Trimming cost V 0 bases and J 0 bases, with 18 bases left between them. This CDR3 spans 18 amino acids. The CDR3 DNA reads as TGCGCCAGCAGCTTGGGGCCGGGGTGGTGGGACATGAACACTGAAGCTTTCTTT. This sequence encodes CASSLGPGWWDMNTEAFF.

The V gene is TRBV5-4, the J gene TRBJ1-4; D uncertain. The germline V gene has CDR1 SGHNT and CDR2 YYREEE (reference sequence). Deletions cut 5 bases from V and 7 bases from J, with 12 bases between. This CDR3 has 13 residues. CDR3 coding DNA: TGTGCCAGCAGTATGGACTGGGGTGAAAAACTGTTTTTT. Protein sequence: CASSMDWGEKLFF.

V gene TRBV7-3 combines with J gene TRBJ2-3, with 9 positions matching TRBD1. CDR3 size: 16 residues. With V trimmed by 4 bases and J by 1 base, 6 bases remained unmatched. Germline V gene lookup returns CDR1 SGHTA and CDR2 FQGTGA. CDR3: CASSSQQGAGTDTQYF. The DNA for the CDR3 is TGTGCCAGCAGCTCCCAACAGGGGGCTGGCACAGATACGCAGTATTTT.

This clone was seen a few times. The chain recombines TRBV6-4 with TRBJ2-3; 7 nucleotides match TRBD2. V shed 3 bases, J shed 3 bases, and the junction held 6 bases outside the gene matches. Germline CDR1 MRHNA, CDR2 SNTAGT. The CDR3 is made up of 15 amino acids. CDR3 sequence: CASSEGGSPTDTQYF. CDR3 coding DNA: TGTGCCAGCAGTGAGGGGGGGAGTCCAACAGATACGCAGTATTTT.

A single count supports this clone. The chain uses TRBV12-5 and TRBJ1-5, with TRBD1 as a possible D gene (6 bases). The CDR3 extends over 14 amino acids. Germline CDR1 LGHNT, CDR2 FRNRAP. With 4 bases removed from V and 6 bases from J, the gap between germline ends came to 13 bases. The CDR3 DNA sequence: TGTGCTAGTGGTTCCGAAGGGGGGGGTCAGCCCCAGCATTTT. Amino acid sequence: CASGSEGGGQPQHF.

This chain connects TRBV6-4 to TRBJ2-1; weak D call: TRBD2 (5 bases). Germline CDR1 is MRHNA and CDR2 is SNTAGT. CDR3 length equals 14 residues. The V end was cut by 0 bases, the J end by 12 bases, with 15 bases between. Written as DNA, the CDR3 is TGTGCCAGCAGTGACTCGATCCGGGGTGGAAGGCAGTTCTTC. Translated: CASSDSIRGGRQFF.

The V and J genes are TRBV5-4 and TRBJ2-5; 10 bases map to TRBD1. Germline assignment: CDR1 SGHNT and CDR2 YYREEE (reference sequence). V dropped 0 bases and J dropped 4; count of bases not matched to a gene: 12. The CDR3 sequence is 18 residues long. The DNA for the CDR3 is TGTGCCAGCAGCTTGGGAGCCCCGGGACAGGGGATCGGAGAGACCCAGTACTTC. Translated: CASSLGAPGQGIGETQYF.

The CDR3 coding sequence is TGCGCCAGCAGCCAAGGGACAGGGGCCGGGTTGGGACTGTTTTTT. Amino acid sequence: CASSQGTGAGLGLFF. The chain is built from TRBV4-1 and TRBJ1-4, with 9 positions matching TRBD1. Germline-derived CDR1 and CDR2 are MGHRA and YSYEKL. The CDR3 consists of 15 residues. The junction had 10 bases not matched to a gene; V was cut back by 1 base and J by 13 bases.

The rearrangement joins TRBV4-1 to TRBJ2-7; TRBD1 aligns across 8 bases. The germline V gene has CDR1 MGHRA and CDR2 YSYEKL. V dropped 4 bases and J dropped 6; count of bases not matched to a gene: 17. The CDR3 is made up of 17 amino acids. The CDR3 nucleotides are TGCGCCAGCAGCCGACCTGATACCGGGACAGGTGCTCTCGAGCAGTACTTC. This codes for CASSRPDTGTGALEQYF.

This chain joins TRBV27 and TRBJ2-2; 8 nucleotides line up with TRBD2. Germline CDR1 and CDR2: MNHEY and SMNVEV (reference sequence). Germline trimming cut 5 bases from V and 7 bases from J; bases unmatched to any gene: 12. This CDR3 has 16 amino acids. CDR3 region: CASSLDLGGAVGELFF. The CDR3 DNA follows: TGTGCCAGCAGTCTCGACCTCGGGGGGGCGGTCGGGGAGCTGTTTTTT.

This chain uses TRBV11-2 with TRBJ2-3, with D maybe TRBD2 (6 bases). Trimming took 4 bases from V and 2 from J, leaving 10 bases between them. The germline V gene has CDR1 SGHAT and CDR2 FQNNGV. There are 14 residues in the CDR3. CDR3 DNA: TGTGCCAGCAGCTCTGGGACTTTCACAGATACGCAGTATTTT. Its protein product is CASSSGTFTDTQYF.